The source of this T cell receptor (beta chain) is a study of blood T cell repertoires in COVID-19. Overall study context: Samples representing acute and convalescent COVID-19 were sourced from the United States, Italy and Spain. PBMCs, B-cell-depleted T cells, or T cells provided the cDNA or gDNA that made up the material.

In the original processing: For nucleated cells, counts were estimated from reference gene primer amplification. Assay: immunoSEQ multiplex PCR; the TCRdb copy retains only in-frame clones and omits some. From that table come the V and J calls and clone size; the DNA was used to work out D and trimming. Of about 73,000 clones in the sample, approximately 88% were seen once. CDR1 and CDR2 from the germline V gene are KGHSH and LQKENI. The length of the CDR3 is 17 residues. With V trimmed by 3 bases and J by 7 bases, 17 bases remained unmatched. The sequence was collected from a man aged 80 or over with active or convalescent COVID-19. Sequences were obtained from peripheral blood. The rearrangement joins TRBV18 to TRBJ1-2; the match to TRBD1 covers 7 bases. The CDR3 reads CASSPAWRRTGTAGYTF. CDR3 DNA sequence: TGTGCCAGCTCACCGGCCTGGAGACGGACAGGTACGGCTGGCTACACCTTC.